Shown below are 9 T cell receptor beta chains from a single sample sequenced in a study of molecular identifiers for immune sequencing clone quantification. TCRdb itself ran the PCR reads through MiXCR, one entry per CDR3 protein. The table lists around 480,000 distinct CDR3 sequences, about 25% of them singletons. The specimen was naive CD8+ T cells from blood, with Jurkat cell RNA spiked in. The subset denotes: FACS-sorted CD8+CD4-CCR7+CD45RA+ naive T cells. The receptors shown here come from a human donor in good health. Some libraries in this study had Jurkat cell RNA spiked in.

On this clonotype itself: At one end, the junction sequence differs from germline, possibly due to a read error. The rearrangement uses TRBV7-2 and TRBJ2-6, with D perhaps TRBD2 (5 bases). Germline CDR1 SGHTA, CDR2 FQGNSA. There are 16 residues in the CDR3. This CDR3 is CASNLEFGVWANVLTF. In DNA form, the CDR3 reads TGTGCCAGCAACTTAGAATTCGGGGTTTGGGCCAACGTCCTGACTTTC.

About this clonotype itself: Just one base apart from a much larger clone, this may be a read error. The CDR3 DNA reads as TGTGCCTGCAGTTTGGGGGGCTCTAGCGGGACGGGGACAGATACGCAGTATTTT. It translates to CACSLGGSSGTGTDTQYF. The rearrangement uses TRBV28 and TRBJ2-3; 9 bases match TRBD2. The CDR3 runs 18 residues. Germline V gene lookup returns CDR1 MDHEN and CDR2 SYDVKM.

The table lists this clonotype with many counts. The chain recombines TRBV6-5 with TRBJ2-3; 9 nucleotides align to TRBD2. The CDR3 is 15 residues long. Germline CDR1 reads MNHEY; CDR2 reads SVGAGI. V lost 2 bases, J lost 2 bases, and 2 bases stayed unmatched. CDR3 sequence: CASSYQREVTDTQYF. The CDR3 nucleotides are TGTGCCAGCAGTTACCAGCGGGAGGTCACAGATACGCAGTATTTT.

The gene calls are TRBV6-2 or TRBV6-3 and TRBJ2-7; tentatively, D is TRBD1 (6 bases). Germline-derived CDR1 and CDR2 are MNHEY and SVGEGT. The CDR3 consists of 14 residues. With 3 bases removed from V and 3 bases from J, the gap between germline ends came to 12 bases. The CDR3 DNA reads TGTGCCAGCAGTTATCCGGTACAGGGCTACGAGCAGTACTTC. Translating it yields CASSYPVQGYEQYF.

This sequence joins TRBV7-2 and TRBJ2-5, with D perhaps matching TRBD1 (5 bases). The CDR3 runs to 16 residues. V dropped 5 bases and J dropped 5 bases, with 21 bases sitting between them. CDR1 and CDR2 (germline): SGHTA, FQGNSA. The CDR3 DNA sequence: TGTGCCAGCAGCCCGACCATGGCCAGGGCGCCCGAGACCCAGTACTTC. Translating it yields CASSPTMARAPETQYF. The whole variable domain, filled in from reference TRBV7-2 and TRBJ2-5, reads GAGVSQSPSNKVTEKGKDVELRCDPISGHTALYWYRQSLGQGLEFLIYFQGNSAPDKSGLPSDRFSAERTGGSVSTLTIQRTQQEDSAVYLCASSPTMARAPETQYFGPGTRLLVL.

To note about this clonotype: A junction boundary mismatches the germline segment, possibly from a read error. Here the CDR3 DNA reads TGTGCTAGCAGCTTAGTGGCGTCCCCCGCGGAGCAGTTCTTC. Protein: CASSLVASPAEQFF. This chain connects TRBV7-7 to TRBJ2-1; D is uncertain. This CDR3 is 14 amino acids long. Germline lookup yields CDR1 SSHAT and CDR2 FNYEAQ (reference sequence).

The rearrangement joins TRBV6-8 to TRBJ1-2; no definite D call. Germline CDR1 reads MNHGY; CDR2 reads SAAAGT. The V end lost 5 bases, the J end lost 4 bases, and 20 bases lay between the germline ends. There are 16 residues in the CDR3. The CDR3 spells CASSVAPYKVAYGYTF. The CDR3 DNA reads TGTGCCAGCAGTGTAGCCCCGTACAAGGTTGCCTATGGCTACACCTTC.

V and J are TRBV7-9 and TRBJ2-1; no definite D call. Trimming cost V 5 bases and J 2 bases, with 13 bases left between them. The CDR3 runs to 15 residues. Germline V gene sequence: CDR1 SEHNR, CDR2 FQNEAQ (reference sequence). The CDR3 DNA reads TGTGCCAGCAGCCAATCTTTAGGTCCCTACAATGAGCAGTTCTTC. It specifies CASSQSLGPYNEQFF.

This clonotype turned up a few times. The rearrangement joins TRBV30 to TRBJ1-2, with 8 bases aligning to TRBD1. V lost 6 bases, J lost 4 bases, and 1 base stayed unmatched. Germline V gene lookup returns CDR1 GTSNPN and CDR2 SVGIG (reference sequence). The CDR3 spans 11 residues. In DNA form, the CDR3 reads TGTGCCTGCACAGGGGGCTATGGCTACACCTTC. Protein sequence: CACTGGYGYTF.